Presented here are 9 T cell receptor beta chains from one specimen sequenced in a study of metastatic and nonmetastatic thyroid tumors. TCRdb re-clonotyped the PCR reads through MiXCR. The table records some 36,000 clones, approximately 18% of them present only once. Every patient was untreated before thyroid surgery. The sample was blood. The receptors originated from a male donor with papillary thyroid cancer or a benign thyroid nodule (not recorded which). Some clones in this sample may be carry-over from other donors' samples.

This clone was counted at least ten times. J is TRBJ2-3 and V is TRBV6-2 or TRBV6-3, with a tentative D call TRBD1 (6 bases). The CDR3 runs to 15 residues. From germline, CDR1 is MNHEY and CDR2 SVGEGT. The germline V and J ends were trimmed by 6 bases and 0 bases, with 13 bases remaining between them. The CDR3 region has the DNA TGTGCCAGCAGAGACTACAGGGAGAGCACAGATACGCAGTATTTT. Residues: CASRDYRESTDTQYF.

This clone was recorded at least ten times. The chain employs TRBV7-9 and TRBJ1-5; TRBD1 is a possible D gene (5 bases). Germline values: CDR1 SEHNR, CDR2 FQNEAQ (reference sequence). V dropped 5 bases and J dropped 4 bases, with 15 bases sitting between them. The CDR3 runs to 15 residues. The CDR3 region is CASSPAGTVNQPQHF. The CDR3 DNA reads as TGTGCCAGCAGCCCCGCCGGGACGGTTAATCAGCCCCAGCATTTT. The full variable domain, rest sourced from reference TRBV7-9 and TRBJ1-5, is DTGVSQNPRHKITKRGQNVTFRCDPISEHNRLYWYRQTLGQGPEFLTYFQNEAQLEKSRLLSDRFSAERPKGSFSTLEIQRTEQGDSAMYLCASSPAGTVNQPQHFGDGTRLSIL.

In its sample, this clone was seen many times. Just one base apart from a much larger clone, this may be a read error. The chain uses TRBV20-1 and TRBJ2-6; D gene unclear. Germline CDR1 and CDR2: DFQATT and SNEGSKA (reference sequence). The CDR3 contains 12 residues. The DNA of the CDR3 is TGCGCGCGACCCTCTGGGGCCAACGTCCTGACTTTC. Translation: CARPSGANVLTF.

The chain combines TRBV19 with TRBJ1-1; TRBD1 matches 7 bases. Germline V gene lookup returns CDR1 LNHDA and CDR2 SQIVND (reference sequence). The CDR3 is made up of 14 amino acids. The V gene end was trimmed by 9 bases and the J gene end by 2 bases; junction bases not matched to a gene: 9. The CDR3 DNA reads TGTGCCAGCCGAAACAGGGGCGCCAACACTGAAGCTTTCTTT. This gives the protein CASRNRGANTEAFF. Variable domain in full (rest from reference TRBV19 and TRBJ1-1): DGGITQSPKYLFRKEGQNVTLSCEQNLNHDAMYWYRQDPGQGLRLIYYSQIVNDFQKGDIAEGYSVSREKKESFPLTVTSAQKNPTAFYLCASRNRGANTEAFFGQGTRLTVV.

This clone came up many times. CDR3 residues: CASSDPGTVAGYTF. The CDR3 DNA reads as TGTGCCAGCAGTGACCCAGGGACAGTGGCTGGCTACACCTTC. This sequence joins TRBV2 and TRBJ1-2; 7 bases line up with TRBD1. J was trimmed by 7 bases and V by 3 bases; bases with no gene match: 8. Germline V gene sequence: CDR1 SNHLY, CDR2 FYNNEI. This CDR3 is built from 14 residues.

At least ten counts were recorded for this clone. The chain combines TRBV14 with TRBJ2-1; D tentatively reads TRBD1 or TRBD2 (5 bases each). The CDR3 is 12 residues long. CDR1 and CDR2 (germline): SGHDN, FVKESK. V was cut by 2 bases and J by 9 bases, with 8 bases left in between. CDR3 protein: CASSQLGTEQFF. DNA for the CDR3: TGTGCCAGCAGCCAATTAGGGACTGAGCAGTTCTTC. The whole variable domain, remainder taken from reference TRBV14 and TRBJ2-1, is EAGVTQFPSHSVIEKGQTVTLRCDPISGHDNLYWYRRVMGKEIKFLLHFVKESKQDESGMPNNRFLAERTGGTYSTLKVQPAELEDSGVYFCASSQLGTEQFFGPGTRLTVL.

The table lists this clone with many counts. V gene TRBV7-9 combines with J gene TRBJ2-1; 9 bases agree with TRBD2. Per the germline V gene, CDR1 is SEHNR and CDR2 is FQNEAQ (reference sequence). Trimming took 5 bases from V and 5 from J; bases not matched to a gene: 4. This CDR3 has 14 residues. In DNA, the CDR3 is TGTGCCAGCAGCGCCGTAGCGGGAGACAATGAGCAGTTCTTC. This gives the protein CASSAVAGDNEQFF.

The CDR3 protein is CASSLITGSTDTQYF. The CDR3 region has the DNA TGTGCCAGCAGCTTAATAACAGGGTCCACAGATACGCAGTATTTT. The chain links TRBV11-2 to TRBJ2-3; the D gene is possibly TRBD1 (6 bases). The V and J ends lost 2 bases and 2 bases respectively, with 11 bases between them. The germline V gene has CDR1 SGHAT and CDR2 FQNNGV. The CDR3 is 15 residues long.

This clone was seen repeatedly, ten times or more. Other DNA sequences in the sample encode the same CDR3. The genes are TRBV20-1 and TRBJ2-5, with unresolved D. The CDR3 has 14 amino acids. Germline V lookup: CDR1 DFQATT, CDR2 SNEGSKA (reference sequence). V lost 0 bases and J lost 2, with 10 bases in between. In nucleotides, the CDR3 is TGCAGTGCTAGAGATAAGGGCCAGCAAGAGACCCAGTACTTC. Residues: CSARDKGQQETQYF.